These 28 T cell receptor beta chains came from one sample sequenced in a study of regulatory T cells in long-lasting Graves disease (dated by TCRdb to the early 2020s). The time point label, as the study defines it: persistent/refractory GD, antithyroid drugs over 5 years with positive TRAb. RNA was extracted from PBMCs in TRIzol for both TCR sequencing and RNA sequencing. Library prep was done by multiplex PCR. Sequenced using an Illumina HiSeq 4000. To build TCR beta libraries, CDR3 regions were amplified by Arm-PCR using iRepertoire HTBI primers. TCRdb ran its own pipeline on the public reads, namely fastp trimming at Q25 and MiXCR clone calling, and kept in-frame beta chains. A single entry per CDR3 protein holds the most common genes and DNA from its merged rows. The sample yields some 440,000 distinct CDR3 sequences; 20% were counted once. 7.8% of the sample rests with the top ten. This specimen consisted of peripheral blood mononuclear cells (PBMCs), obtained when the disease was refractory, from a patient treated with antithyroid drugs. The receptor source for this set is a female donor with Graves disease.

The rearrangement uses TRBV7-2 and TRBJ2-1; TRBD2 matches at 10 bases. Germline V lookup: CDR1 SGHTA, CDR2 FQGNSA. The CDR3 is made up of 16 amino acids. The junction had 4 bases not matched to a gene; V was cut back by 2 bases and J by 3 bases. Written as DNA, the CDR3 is TGTGCCAGCAGCTTAAGCGGGAGGGCCGACTACAATGAGCAGTTCTTC. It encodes CASSLSGRADYNEQFF.

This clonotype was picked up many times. The CDR3 protein is CASSPMASGYTF. The CDR3 DNA reads as TGTGCCAGCAGCCCTATGGCGAGTGGCTACACCTTC. The V and J genes are TRBV11-2 and TRBJ1-2; D unclear. CDR3 length: 12 residues. Trimming cost V 5 bases and J 7 bases, with 11 bases left between them. In germline, CDR1 is SGHAT, CDR2 FQNNGV.

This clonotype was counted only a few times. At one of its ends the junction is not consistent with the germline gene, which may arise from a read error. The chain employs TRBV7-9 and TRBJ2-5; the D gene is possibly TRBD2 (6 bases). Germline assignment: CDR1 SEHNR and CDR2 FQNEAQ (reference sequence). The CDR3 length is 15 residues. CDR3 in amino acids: CASQLAEWNQEIQYF. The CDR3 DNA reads TGTGCCAGCCAATTAGCGGAATGGAACCAAGAGATCCAGTACTTC.

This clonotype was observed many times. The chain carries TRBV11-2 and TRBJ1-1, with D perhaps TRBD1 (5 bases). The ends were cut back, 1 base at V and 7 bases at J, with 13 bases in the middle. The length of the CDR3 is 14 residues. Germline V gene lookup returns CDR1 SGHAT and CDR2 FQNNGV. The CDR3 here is CASSLVSGGGEAFF. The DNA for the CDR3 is TGTGCCAGCAGCTTAGTGTCGGGGGGGGGTGAAGCTTTCTTT.

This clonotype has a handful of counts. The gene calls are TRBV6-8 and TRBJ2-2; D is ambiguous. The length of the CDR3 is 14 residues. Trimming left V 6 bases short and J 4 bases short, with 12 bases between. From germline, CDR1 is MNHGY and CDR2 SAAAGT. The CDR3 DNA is TGTGCCAGCAGCTTTACACAGTCCACCGGGGAGCTGTTTTTT. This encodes CASSFTQSTGELFF.

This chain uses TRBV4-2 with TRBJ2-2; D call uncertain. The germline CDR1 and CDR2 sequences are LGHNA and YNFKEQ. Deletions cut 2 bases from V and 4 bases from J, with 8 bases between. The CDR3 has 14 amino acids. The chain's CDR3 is CASSQLVSTGELFF. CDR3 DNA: TGTGCCAGCAGCCAATTAGTTTCCACCGGGGAGCTGTTTTTT.

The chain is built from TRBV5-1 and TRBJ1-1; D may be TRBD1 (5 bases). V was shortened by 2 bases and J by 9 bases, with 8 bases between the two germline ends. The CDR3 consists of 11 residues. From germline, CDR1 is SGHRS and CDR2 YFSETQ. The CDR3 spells CASSFKGQAFF. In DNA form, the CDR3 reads TGCGCCAGCAGCTTCAAGGGGCAAGCTTTCTTT.

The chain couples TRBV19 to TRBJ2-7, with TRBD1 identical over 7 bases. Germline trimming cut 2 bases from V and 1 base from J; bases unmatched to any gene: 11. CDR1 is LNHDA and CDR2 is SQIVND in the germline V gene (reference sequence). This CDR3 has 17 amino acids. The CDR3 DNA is TGTGCCAGTAGTATACTATCAAGTACAGGGGTTTCCTACGAGCAGTACTTC. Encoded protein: CASSILSSTGVSYEQYF.

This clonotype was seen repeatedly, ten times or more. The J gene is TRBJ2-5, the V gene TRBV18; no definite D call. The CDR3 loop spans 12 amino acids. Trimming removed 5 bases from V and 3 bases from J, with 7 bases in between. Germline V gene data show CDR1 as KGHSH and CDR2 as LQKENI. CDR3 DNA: TGTGCCAGCTCAAGATTTAAAGAGACCCAGTACTTC. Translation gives CASSRFKETQYF.

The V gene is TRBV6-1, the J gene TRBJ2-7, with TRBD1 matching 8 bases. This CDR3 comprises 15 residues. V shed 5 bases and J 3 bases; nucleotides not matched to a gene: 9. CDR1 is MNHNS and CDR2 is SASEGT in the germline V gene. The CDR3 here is CASSPPGQVDYEQYF. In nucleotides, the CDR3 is TGTGCCAGCAGTCCGCCGGGACAGGTTGACTACGAGCAGTACTTC.

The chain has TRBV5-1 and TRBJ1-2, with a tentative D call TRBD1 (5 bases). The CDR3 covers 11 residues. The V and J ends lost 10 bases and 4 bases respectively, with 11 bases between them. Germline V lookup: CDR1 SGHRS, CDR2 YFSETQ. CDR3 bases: TGCGCCGGACACACGGGCTATGGCTACACCTTC. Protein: CAGHTGYGYTF. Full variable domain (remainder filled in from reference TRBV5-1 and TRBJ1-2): KAGVTQTPRYLIKTRGQQVTLSCSPISGHRSVSWYQQTPGQGLQFLFEYFSETQRNKGNFPGRFSGRQFSNSRSEMNVSTLELGDSALYLCAGHTGYGYTFGSGTRLTVV.

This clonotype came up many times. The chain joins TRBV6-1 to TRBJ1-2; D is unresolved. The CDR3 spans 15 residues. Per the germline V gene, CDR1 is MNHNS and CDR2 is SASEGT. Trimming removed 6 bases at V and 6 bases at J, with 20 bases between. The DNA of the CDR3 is TGTGCCAGCAGAAAGGGCCTTAAGGCGGGGAATGGCTACACCTTC. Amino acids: CASRKGLKAGNGYTF.

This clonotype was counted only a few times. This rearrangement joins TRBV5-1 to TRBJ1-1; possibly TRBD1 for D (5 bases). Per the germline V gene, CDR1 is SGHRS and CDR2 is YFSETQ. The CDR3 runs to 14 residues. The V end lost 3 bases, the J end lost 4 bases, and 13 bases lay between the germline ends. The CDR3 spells CASSSPGIATEAFF. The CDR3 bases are TGCGCCAGCAGCTCCCCAGGGATTGCCACTGAAGCTTTCTTT.

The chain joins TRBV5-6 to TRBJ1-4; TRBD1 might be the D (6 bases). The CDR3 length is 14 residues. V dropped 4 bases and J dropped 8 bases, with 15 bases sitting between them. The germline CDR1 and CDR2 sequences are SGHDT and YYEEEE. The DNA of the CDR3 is TGTGCCAGCAGCCCCAGGGGAAGAGGGGAAAAACTGTTTTTT. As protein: CASSPRGRGEKLFF. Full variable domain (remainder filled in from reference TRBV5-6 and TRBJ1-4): DAGVTQSPTHLIKTRGQQVTLRCSPKSGHDTVSWYQQALGQGPQFIFQYYEEEERQRGNFPDRFSGHQFPNYSSELNVNALLLGDSALYLCASSPRGRGEKLFFGSGTQLSVL.

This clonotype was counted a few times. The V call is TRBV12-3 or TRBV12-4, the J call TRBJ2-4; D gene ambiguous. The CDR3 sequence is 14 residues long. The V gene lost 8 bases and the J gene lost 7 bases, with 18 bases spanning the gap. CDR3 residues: CASGPSGLGNIQYF. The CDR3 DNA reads TGTGCCAGCGGGCCGTCAGGTTTAGGTAACATTCAGTACTTC.

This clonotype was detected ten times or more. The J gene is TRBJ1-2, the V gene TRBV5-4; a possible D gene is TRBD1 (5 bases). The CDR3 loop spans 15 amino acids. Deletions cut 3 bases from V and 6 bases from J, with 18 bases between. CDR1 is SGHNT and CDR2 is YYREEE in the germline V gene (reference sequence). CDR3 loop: CASSSPIQAWDGYTF. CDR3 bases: TGTGCCAGCAGCTCCCCAATACAGGCCTGGGATGGCTACACCTTC. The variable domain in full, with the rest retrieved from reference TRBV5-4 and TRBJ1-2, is ETGVTQSPTHLIKTRGQQVTLRCSSQSGHNTVSWYQQALGQGPQFIFQYYREEENGRGNFPPRFSGLQFPNYSSELNVNALELDDSALYLCASSSPIQAWDGYTFGSGTRLTVV.

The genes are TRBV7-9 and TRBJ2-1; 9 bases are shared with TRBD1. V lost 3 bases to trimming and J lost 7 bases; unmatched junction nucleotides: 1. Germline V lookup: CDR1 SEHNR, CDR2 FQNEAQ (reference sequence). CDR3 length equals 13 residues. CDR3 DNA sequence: TGTGCCAGCAGCTTGGACAGGGGTAATGAGCAGTTCTTC. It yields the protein CASSLDRGNEQFF.

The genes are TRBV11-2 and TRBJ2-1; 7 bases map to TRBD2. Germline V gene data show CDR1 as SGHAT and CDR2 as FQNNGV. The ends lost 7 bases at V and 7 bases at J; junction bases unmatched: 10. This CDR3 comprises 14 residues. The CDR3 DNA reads TGTGCCAGCACCGGACTAGTCGCTTTTAATGAGCAGTTCTTC. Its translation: CASTGLVAFNEQFF.

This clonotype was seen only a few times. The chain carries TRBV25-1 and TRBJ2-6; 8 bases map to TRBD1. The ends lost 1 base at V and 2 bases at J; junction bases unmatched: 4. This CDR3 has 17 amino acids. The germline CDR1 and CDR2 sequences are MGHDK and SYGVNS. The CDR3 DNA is TGTGCCAGCAGTGAATTTGAACAGGGGGCTGGGGCCAACGTCCTGACTTTC. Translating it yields CASSEFEQGAGANVLTF.

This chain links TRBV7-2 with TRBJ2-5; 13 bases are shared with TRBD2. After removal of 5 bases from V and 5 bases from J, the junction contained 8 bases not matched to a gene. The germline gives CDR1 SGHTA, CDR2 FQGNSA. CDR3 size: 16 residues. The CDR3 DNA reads TGTGCCAGCAGCCACGGGGGACTAGCGGGGATGGAGACCCAGTACTTC. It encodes CASSHGGLAGMETQYF.

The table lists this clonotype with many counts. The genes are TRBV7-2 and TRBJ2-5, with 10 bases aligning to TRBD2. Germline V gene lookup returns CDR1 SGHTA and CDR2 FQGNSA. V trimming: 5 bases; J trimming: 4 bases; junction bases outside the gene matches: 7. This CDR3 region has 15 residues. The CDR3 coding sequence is TGTGCCAGCAGCCCCCTAGCGGGAGTCCCAGAGACCCAGTACTTC. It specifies CASSPLAGVPETQYF.

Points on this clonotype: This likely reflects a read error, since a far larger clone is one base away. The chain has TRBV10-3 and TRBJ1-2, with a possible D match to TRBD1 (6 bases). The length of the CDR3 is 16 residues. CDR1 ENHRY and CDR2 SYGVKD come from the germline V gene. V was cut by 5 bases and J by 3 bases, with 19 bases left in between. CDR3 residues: CAISYGSGGEDYGYTF. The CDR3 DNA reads TGTGCCATCAGTTACGGATCTGGGGGCGAGGACTATGGCTACACCTTC.

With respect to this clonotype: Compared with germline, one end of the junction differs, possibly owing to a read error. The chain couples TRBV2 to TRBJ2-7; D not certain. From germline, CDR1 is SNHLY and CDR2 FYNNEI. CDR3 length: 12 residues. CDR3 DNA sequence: TGTGCCGGCAGTGCCTCGTCGTACGAGCAGTACTTC. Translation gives CAGSASSYEQYF.

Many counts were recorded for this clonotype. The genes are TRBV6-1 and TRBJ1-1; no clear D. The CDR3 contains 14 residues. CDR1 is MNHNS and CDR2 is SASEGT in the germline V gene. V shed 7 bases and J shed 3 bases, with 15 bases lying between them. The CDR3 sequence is CASKIVPGDTEAFF. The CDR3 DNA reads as TGTGCCAGCAAGATAGTACCGGGCGACACTGAAGCTTTCTTT.

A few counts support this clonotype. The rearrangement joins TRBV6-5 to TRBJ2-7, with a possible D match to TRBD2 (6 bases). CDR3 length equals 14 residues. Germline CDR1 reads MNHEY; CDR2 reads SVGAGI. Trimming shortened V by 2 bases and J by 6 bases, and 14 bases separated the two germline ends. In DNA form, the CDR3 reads TGTGCCAGCAGTTACGGGGCGGGACTCGGCGAGCAGTACTTC. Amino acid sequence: CASSYGAGLGEQYF.

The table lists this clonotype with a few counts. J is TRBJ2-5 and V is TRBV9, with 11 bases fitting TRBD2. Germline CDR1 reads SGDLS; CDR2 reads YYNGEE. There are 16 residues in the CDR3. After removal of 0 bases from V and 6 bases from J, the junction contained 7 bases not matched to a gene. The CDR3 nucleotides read TGTGCCAGCAGCGTAGGAATTAGCGGGAGGGCTAAGACCCAGTACTTC. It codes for CASSVGISGRAKTQYF.

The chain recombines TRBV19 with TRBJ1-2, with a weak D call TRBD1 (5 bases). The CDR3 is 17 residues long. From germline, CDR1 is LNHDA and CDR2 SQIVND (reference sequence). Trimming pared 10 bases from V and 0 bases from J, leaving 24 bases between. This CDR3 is CATSARAGSLANYGYTF. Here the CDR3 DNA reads TGTGCCACCTCGGCGCGGGCAGGGTCTTTAGCTAACTATGGCTACACCTTC. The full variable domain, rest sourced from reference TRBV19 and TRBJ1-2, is DGGITQSPKYLFRKEGQNVTLSCEQNLNHDAMYWYRQDPGQGLRLIYYSQIVNDFQKGDIAEGYSVSREKKESFPLTVTSAQKNPTAFYLCATSARAGSLANYGYTFGSGTRLTVV.

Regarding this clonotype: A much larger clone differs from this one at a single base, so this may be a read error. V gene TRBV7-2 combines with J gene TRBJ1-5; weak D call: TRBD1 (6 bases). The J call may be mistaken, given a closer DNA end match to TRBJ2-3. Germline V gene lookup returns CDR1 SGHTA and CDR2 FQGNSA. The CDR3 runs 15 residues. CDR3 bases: TGTGCCAGCAGCTTATCCCAAGCAGGGGCTCAGCCCCAGTATTTT. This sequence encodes CASSLSQAGAQPQYF.